This T cell receptor beta chain originates from a study of T cells in Graves' hyperthyroidism and ophthalmopathy. The TCR beta CDR3 regions underwent amplification using RNA transcripts as the source. The HTBI set primed first-round TCR CDR3 RT-PCR. TCRdb redid the calling of the multiplex PCR reads with MiXCR, one entry per CDR3 protein. The sample shows around 350,000 distinct CDR3 sequences, about a sixth of them seen only once. Sequenced material: blood. The TCR sequence derives from a young woman with Graves' hyperthyroidism that later progressed to Graves' ophthalmopathy.

This CDR3 reads CASSPYRTGRSPLHF. CDR3 coding DNA: TGTGCCAGCAGTCCATACAGGACAGGGCGTTCACCCCTCCACTTT. V usage is TRBV27 and J usage is TRBJ1-6; 8 bases map to TRBD1. Per the germline V gene, CDR1 is MNHEY and CDR2 is SMNVEV (reference sequence). V shed 5 bases, J shed 9 bases, and the junction held 9 bases outside the gene matches. The CDR3 is 15 residues long.